The 5 T cell receptor beta chains reported below all come from one sample, sequenced in a study of human T cells and chemical hapten exposure. Time point defined: pre-sensitization, week 0. Treatment specified: therapeutic diphenylcyclopropenone sensitization with weekly scalp DPC. TCRdb re-derived calls from the RACE reads in MiXCR, one entry per CDR3 protein. The table lists more than 300,000 distinct CDR3 sequences, around 5.5% of them singletons, with about 8.2% in the top ten. This sample comprised whole blood, obtained in connection with sensitization to the hapten diphenylcyclopropenone (DPC). These TCRs come from a woman under 30 with alopecia areata. Some clones in this sample may be carry-over from other donors' samples.

This clonotype was recorded a few times. V and J are TRBV20-1 and TRBJ2-7, with D maybe TRBD1 (6 bases). Germline assignment: CDR1 DFQATT and CDR2 SNEGSKA (reference sequence). The CDR3 length is 14 residues. Trimming removed 5 bases at V and 0 bases at J, with 14 bases between. The DNA for the CDR3 is TGCAGTGCTGTTCTTGACAGGAGCTCCTACGAGCAGTACTTC. Its translation is CSAVLDRSSYEQYF.

The sample holds a few counts of this clonotype. J is TRBJ2-2 and V is TRBV5-1; a possible D gene is TRBD2 (6 bases). V gave up 4 bases and J gave up 3 bases, with 13 bases separating them. Germline V gene data show CDR1 as SGHRS and CDR2 as YFSETQ. There are 15 residues in the CDR3. Written as DNA, the CDR3 is TGCGCCAGCAGCCCCACCCCGGGAGACACCGGGGAGCTGTTTTTT. Translating gives CASSPTPGDTGELFF.

The table lists this clonotype with many counts. The chain has TRBV12-3 or TRBV12-4 and TRBJ2-5; no clear D. The V and J ends lost 6 bases and 2 bases respectively, with 19 bases between them. This CDR3 region has 16 residues. CDR3 in amino acids: CASSPFGAPNQETQYF. For the CDR3, the DNA is TGTGCCAGCAGCCCCTTTGGAGCGCCGAATCAAGAGACCCAGTACTTC.

This clonotype was observed at least ten times. The rearrangement uses TRBV5-5 and TRBJ1-1; D is uncertain. Germline CDR1 and CDR2: SGHKS and YYEKEE (reference sequence). V was clipped by 2 bases and J by 2 bases, with 7 bases between them. The CDR3 is made up of 13 amino acids. CDR3 sequence reads: CASSFMANTEAFF. The CDR3, as DNA: TGTGCCAGCAGCTTTATGGCAAACACTGAAGCTTTCTTT.

This clonotype was seen many times. The rearrangement links TRBV7-2 to TRBJ2-3; the D gene is possibly TRBD2 (5 bases). This CDR3 region has 14 residues. With 5 bases removed from V and 6 bases from J, the gap between germline ends came to 15 bases. CDR1 is SGHTA, CDR2 FQGNSA, per germline. This CDR3 is CASSRGAEWDTQYF. DNA for the CDR3: TGTGCCAGCAGCCGGGGTGCGGAGTGGGATACGCAGTATTTT.